Given below is one T cell receptor beta chain in context. Its cognate antigen is unknown. Germline V gives CDR1 SGHTS, CDR2 YDEGEE. The ends lost 6 bases at V and 7 bases at J; junction bases unmatched: 4. This CDR3 has 12 residues. PCR was performed using 60 Vbeta and 13 Jbeta primers. The repertoire was sequenced with immunoSEQ multiplex PCR; TCRdb's copy has only in-frame clones and lacks some. Its table lists 150,000 to 200,000 clones. This record belongs to a study of cytomegalovirus exposure and HLA in healthy donors. The study, taken as a whole, reports: The listing of 150 or so TCR beta chains classed them as cytomegalovirus-associated.

The sample comprised PBMCs. The V and J genes are TRBV5-8 and TRBJ2-1, with TRBD1 matching over 7 bases. The TCR comes from an older woman in good health and CMV-seronegative. The CDR3 here is CASTRGLNEQFF. DNA of the CDR3: TGTGCCAGCACCAGGGGGTTGAATGAGCAGTTCTTC.